What follows are 14 T cell receptor beta chains derived from one specimen sequenced in a study of spatial heterogeneity in lung cancer (dated by TCRdb to the late 2010s). Library preparation was by 5' RACE. The listed sequencing device is NextSeq 500. TCRdb reran the public reads through fastp at Q25 and MiXCR, keeping productive beta chains. Each CDR3 protein gets just one entry, which takes the most common genes and DNA from the rows behind it. Within this sample are about 16,000 distinct CDR3 sequences, with just under 6.5% of them counted one time only. The ten largest clonotypes hold roughly 24% of the sample. This sample's time point label indicates: blood at routine non-recurrence follow-up after resection. This sample comprised PBMCs, obtained at follow-up. The receptors shown here come from a male donor with early-stage non-small cell lung cancer.

This clonotype was observed at least ten times. The genes are TRBV5-1 and TRBJ1-2; D is unresolved. Germline V gives CDR1 SGHRS, CDR2 YFSETQ. V lost 3 bases to trimming and J lost 2 bases, with 8 bases between them. This CDR3 region has 13 residues. In nucleotides, the CDR3 is TGCGCCAGCAGCTCTGACGGAAACTATGGCTACACCTTC. It translates to CASSSDGNYGYTF.

A few counts support this clonotype. The rearrangement links TRBV18 to TRBJ1-1; D is uncertain. The CDR3 length is 15 residues. V gave up 3 bases and J gave up 1 base, with 12 bases separating them. Germline V gene lookup returns CDR1 KGHSH and CDR2 LQKENI. CDR3 nucleotides: TGTGCCAGCTCACCCTCCTGGACGGAGAACACTGAAGCTTTCTTT. Translation: CASSPSWTENTEAFF.

This clonotype was recorded at least ten times. This chain uses TRBV6-2 or TRBV6-3 with TRBJ1-5; D is possibly TRBD1 (5 bases). The germline V gene encodes CDR1 MNHEY and CDR2 SVGEGT. The V and J ends lost 6 bases and 5 bases respectively, with 14 bases between them. This CDR3 comprises 14 residues. CDR3 nucleotides: TGTGCCAGCAGCCCCGCCCAGGGATATCAGCCCCAGCATTTT. This codes for CASSPAQGYQPQHF.

The V gene is TRBV5-6, the J gene TRBJ2-7, with 8 bases that match TRBD2. Per germline, CDR1 SGHDT and CDR2 YYEEEE. V shed 3 bases and J 5 bases; nucleotides not matched to a gene: 10. The CDR3 extends over 15 amino acids. CDR3 sequence reads: CASSSRPGRGDEQYF. CDR3 sequence (DNA): TGTGCCAGCAGCTCCCGGCCGGGGCGGGGGGACGAGCAGTACTTC. Drawing the rest from reference TRBV5-6 and TRBJ2-7, the complete variable domain is DAGVTQSPTHLIKTRGQQVTLRCSPKSGHDTVSWYQQALGQGPQFIFQYYEEEERQRGNFPDRFSGHQFPNYSSELNVNALLLGDSALYLCASSSRPGRGDEQYFGPGTRLTVT.

This clonotype was detected ten times or more. The chain uses TRBV7-9 and TRBJ2-7; no definite D call. In germline, CDR1 is SEHNR, CDR2 FQNEAQ (reference sequence). The CDR3 is 11 residues long. Trimming stripped 3 bases from V and 5 bases from J, with 5 bases between. CDR3 sequence (DNA): TGTGCCAGCAGCTTTCAAAACGAGCAGTACTTC. Amino acids: CASSFQNEQYF.

This clonotype was picked up many times. This sequence joins TRBV18 and TRBJ2-1, with D possibly matching TRBD1 (6 bases). CDR3 length: 17 residues. Trimming took 3 bases from V and 1 from J, leaving 16 bases between them. Germline CDR1 reads KGHSH; CDR2 reads LQKENI. CDR3 sequence (DNA): TGTGCCAGCTCACCCCAGACATTCGGGACATCCTACAATGAGCAGTTCTTC. Residues: CASSPQTFGTSYNEQFF.

This clonotype occurred a few times. V and J are TRBV6-1 and TRBJ2-4, with 10 bases lining up with TRBD1. With 7 bases clipped from V and 1 base from J, the junction kept 4 bases outside the gene matches. From germline, CDR1 is MNHNS and CDR2 SASEGT. The CDR3 runs 15 residues. Written as DNA, the CDR3 is TGTGCCAGCACACCGGGACAGGGGGCCAAAAACATTCAGTACTTC. Encoded protein: CASTPGQGAKNIQYF.

Many counts were recorded for this clonotype. The CDR3: CASREGGANTEAFF. In nucleotides, the CDR3 is TGTGCCAGCAGGGAAGGAGGGGCGAACACTGAAGCTTTCTTT. The rearrangement uses TRBV9 and TRBJ1-1; TRBD1 might be the D (5 bases). Trimming stripped 5 bases from V and 1 base from J, with 12 bases between. CDR3 length: 14 residues. Germline V lookup: CDR1 SGDLS, CDR2 YYNGEE.

This clonotype was counted at least ten times. The rearrangement uses TRBV19 and TRBJ1-5, with D possibly matching TRBD1 (6 bases). Germline V gene sequence: CDR1 LNHDA, CDR2 SQIVND (reference sequence). The CDR3 is 15 residues long. V shed 3 bases and J shed 4 bases, with 13 bases lying between them. CDR3: CASSMATRGNQPQHF. The CDR3 DNA sequence: TGTGCCAGTAGTATGGCGACCAGGGGAAATCAGCCCCAGCATTTT.

This clonotype has at least ten counts. This chain uses TRBV6-2 or TRBV6-3 with TRBJ2-5; 10 nucleotides match TRBD2. Germline trimming cut 5 bases from V and 0 bases from J; bases unmatched to any gene: 15. Germline CDR1 and CDR2: MNHEY and SVGEGT. CDR3 length: 19 residues. CDR3 DNA: TGTGCCAGCAGTCCCCGGACTAGCGGCACTTCATGGTACCAAGAGACCCAGTACTTC. Protein: CASSPRTSGTSWYQETQYF.

This clonotype has a count of ten or more. The gene calls are TRBV6-1 and TRBJ1-6, with no clear D. Trimming cost V 4 bases and J 10 bases, with 5 bases left between them. The CDR3 loop spans 11 amino acids. Germline CDR1 and CDR2: MNHNS and SASEGT. DNA of the CDR3: TGTGCCAGCAGTGTCGACTCACCCCTCCACTTT. Its translation: CASSVDSPLHF.

Many counts were recorded for this clonotype. The chain couples TRBV4-3 to TRBJ1-3; D gene unclear. Germline CDR1 and CDR2: LGHNA and YSLEER. The CDR3 totals 16 residues. Trimming removed 0 bases at V and 3 bases at J, with 12 bases between. The CDR3 nucleotides are TGCGCCAGCAGCCAAGATAGGGCGGCTGATGGAAACACCATATATTTT. Its translation: CASSQDRAADGNTIYF.

This clonotype was observed once. One end of the junction is discordant with germline, which a read error may explain. The genes are TRBV9 and TRBJ2-1, with TRBD2 matching over 11 bases. This CDR3 has 19 residues. Germline V gives CDR1 SGDLS, CDR2 YYNGEE. The CDR3 bases are TGTGCCAGCAGCTCGGGTCTAGCGGGAGGTGGATATACCGACAATGTGCAGTTCTTC. Translating gives CASSSGLAGGGYTDNVQFF.

The sample holds many counts of this clonotype. This chain links TRBV28 with TRBJ2-2; D may be TRBD1 (5 bases). Germline lookup yields CDR1 MDHEN and CDR2 SYDVKM. There are 14 residues in the CDR3. Trimming took off 2 bases at V and 4 bases at J, with 8 bases between the two ends. CDR3 sequence reads: CASSLQGGTGELFF. CDR3 in DNA: TGTGCCAGCAGTTTACAGGGCGGCACCGGGGAGCTGTTTTTT.